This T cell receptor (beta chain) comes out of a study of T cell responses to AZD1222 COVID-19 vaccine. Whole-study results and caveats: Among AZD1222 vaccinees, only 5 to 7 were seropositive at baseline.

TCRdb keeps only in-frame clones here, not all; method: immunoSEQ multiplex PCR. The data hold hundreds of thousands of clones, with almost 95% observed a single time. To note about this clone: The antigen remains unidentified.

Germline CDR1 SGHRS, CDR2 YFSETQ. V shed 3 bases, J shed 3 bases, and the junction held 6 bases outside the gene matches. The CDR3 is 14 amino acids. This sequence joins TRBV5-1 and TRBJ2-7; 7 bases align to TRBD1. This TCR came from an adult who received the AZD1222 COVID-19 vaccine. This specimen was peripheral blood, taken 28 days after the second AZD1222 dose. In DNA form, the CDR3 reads TGCGCCAGCAGCTCATCCGGGACAGACTACGAGCAGTACTTC. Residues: CASSSSGTDYEQYF.